Sequencing of this T cell receptor (beta chain) was carried out in a study of siplizumab effects on memory and regulatory T cells. Study findings and constraints: For siplizumab cultures, the suppressive function of their proliferating Tregs was not confirmed. The apparent diversity of naive T cells exceeded that of memory cells, and naive T cells seemed to make a major contribution to the alloresponse. Roughly 80-96% of proliferating CD4+ or CD8+ clones lacked an assignable naive or memory phenotype.

A remark on this clone: What it binds is unknown.

V lost 2 bases and J 3 bases, leaving 11 bases between the germline ends. The germline V gene encodes CDR1 LGHNA and CDR2 YSLEER. The CDR3 totals 15 residues. Libraries were prepared by immunoSEQ multiplex PCR; TCRdb keeps only in-frame clonotypes and omits some of them. This table holds tens of thousands of clones, approximately 95% found once. The clonotype was recovered from a human donor in good health. Sequencing was carried out using CD8+ T cells sorted from blood. The rearrangement joins TRBV4-3 to TRBJ1-5; no clear D. CDR3 in DNA: TGCGCCAGCAGCCAACAACCGGGAACCAATCAGCCCCAGCATTTT. Its translation is CASSQQPGTNQPQHF.